This entry is about one T cell receptor beta chain. Assay used: immunoSEQ multiplex PCR; TCRdb lists only in-frame clones, some missing. The sample has about 120,000 clones, 88% seen once; the top ten hold less than 3%. The CDR3 has 12 residues. Trimming shortened V by 7 bases and J by 8 bases, and 9 bases separated the two germline ends. The germline V gene encodes CDR1 SNHLY and CDR2 FYNNEI. The sample originates from a study of control samples from healthy donors and cancer patients. The origin of this receptor is a woman aged 70-85 years in good health. Sequenced input: blood. The V and J genes are TRBV2 and TRBJ1-6; D is uncertain. CDR3 loop: CASMDGDSPLHF. In DNA form, the CDR3 reads TGTGCCAGCATGGACGGAGATTCACCCCTCCACTTT.